Listed below are T cell receptor beta chains from one sample, sequenced in a study of blood T cell repertoires in COVID-19. Clones were read by immunoSEQ multiplex PCR, and TCRdb kept only the in-frame ones, dropping some. The sample holds roughly 30,000 clones, about 92% seen once. The material sequenced was peripheral blood. All receptors derive from a woman in her sixties or seventies with COVID-19, enrolled during active disease. Both conserved end residues are part of each CDR3. A D gene is named only where the DNA matches it firmly. The size entry is marked missing in some rows and otherwise reads once, few, many or a size class.

TRBJ2-5	NA	TRBV9	TRBD2	13	TGTGCCAGCAGCGTAGATAGGACTAGTTTCCAGTACTTC	CASSVDRTSFQYF
TRBJ1-6	NA	TRBV7-9	NA	12	TGTGCCATCGGCAGGGTTGATTCACCCCTCCACTTT	CAIGRVDSPLHF
TRBJ2-3	NA	TRBV14	NA	16	TGTGCCAGCAGCCGCGGATGGAGGGTAGGCACAGATACGCAGTATTTT	CASSRGWRVGTDTQYF
TRBJ1-1	NA	TRBV24-1	NA	13	TGTGCCACCAGTAGGGGTCAGAACACTGAAGCTTTCTTT	CATSRGQNTEAFF
TRBJ2-2	few	TRBV11-3	NA	16	TGTGCCAGCAGCTTAGGGGGAGCGGAGTTCACCGGGGAGCTGTTTTTT	CASSLGGAEFTGELFF
TRBJ2-5	NA	TRBV7-3	TRBD2	17	TGTGCCAGCAGCCTAGGGACTAGCGGGATAGGTCAAGAGACCCAGTACTTC	CASSLGTSGIGQETQYF
TRBJ2-1	NA	TRBV12-2	NA	15	TGTGCAAGTCGCTTCGACAGGACCCCGGGCAATGAGCAGTTCTTC	CASRFDRTPGNEQFF
TRBJ1-3	NA	TRBV4-3	NA	18	TGCGCCAGCAGCCTCCTCCTTGGAGGACGGACCACTGGAAACACCATATATTTT	CASSLLLGGRTTGNTIYF
TRBJ1-5	NA	TRBV30	TRBD1	14	TGTGCCTGGAGTGGGGGACAGGGATTTCAGCCCCAGCATTTT	CAWSGGQGFQPQHF
TRBJ1-5	NA	TRBV5-1	TRBD1	13	TGCGCCAGCAGCTTGGGACAGGGCCTACCCCAGCATTTT	CASSLGQGLPQHF
TRBJ2-2	once	TRBV11-3	NA	14	TGTGCCAGCAGCGCGGAAGGGGGGGCCGGGGAGCTGTTTTTT	CASSAEGGAGELFF